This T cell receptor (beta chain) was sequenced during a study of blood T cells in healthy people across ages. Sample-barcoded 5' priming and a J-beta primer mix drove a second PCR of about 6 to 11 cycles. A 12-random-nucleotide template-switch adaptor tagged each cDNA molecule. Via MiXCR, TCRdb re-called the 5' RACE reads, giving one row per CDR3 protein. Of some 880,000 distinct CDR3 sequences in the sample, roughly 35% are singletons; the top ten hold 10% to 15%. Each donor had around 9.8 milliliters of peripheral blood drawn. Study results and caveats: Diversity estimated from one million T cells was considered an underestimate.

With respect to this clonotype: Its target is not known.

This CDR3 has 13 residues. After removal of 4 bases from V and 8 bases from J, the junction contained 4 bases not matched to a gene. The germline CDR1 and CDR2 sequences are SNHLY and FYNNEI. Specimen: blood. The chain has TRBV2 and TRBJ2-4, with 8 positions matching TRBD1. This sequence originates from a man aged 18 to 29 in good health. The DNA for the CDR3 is TGTGCCAGCAGTGGGACAGGGTCGGACATTCAGTACTTC. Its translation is CASSGTGSDIQYF.